These 21 T cell receptor beta chains were all obtained from the same sample, sequenced in a study of beta chain features in type 1 diabetes. The study reverse transcribed the entire isolated RNA, so it sequenced expressed TCRB transcripts. Repertoires were generated with immunoSEQ multiplex PCR, while TCRdb's copy carries only in-frame clones and drops some. The table shows around 44,000 clones, with roughly half occurring only once. The sample taken for sequencing was Tregs from blood. The receptors here all came from a woman in her late teens or twenties in good health.

This clone occurred a few times. This sequence joins TRBV7-9 and TRBJ1-4, with a weak D call TRBD1 (6 bases). Germline CDR1 SEHNR, CDR2 FQNEAQ (reference sequence). The CDR3 length is 15 residues. Trimming took 1 base from V and 3 from J, leaving 9 bases between them. The CDR3: CASSLGRTANEKLFF. Written as DNA, the CDR3 is TGTGCCAGCAGCTTAGGAAGGACAGCTAATGAAAAACTGTTTTTT.

The sample holds a few counts of this clone. This chain links TRBV5-1 with TRBJ1-4; D not certain. The CDR3 consists of 14 residues. Trimming cost V 0 bases and J 4 bases, with 7 bases left between them. CDR1 and CDR2 from the germline V gene are SGHRS and YFSETQ. The DNA of the CDR3 is TGCGCCAGCAGCTTGGACGGGATTAATGAAAAACTGTTTTTT. It specifies CASSLDGINEKLFF.

The chain couples TRBV19 to TRBJ1-1; TRBD1 matches at 7 bases. The CDR3 is 12 amino acids. CDR1 and CDR2 (germline): LNHDA, SQIVND (reference sequence). V lost 10 bases, J lost 5 bases, and 7 bases stayed unmatched. This CDR3 is CATTDRATEAFF. CDR3 nucleotides: TGTGCCACCACCGACAGGGCTACTGAAGCTTTCTTT.

CDR3 sequence reads: CASTTSGIADTQYF. The CDR3 bases are TGTGCCAGTACAACTAGCGGGATTGCAGATACGCAGTATTTT. The chain has TRBV19 and TRBJ2-3; 10 bases line up with TRBD2. This CDR3 is 14 amino acids long. CDR1 LNHDA and CDR2 SQIVND come from the germline V gene (reference sequence). Trimming at V came to 7 bases and at J to 4 bases, leaving 5 bases not matched to a gene.

Regarding this clone: The junction and the germline gene differ at one end; a read error may be behind it. The chain recombines TRBV10-1 with TRBJ2-2; 9 nucleotides match TRBD2. Looked up from germline, CDR1 is WNHNN and CDR2 is SYGVQD (reference sequence). This CDR3 comprises 14 residues. The DNA for the CDR3 is TGCGCCAGCGTAGCGGGAGACCCCACCGGGGAGCTGCTTTTT. It yields the protein CASVAGDPTGELLF.

This rearrangement joins TRBV28 to TRBJ2-7; D unclear. Germline V lookup: CDR1 MDHEN, CDR2 SYDVKM. Trimming cost V 4 bases and J 7 bases, with 11 bases left between them. The CDR3 has 12 amino acids. The CDR3 sequence: CASSSQAREQYF. CDR3 DNA: TGTGCCAGCAGTTCGCAAGCGCGGGAGCAGTACTTC.

The chain combines TRBV6-5 with TRBJ2-7, with TRBD2 matching over 10 bases. J gave up 5 bases and V 2 bases, and 9 bases lay outside the gene matches. Germline-derived CDR1 and CDR2 are MNHEY and SVGAGI. The CDR3 runs 16 residues. Written as DNA, the CDR3 is TGTGCCAGCAGTTACCCTCCCTCTAGCGGGAGTGACGAGCAGTACTTC. This translates into CASSYPPSSGSDEQYF.

CDR3 amino acids: CSVEGGLASSYEQYF. CDR3 sequence (DNA): TGCAGCGTTGAGGGGGGACTCGCGAGCTCCTACGAGCAGTACTTC. The chain links TRBV29-1 to TRBJ2-5, with D perhaps matching TRBD2 (6 bases). The DNA end is more similar to TRBJ2-7, so the J call may be wrong. Germline CDR1 SQVTM, CDR2 ANQGSEA. The CDR3 covers 15 residues.

There are a few counts of this clone. The junction departs from the called germline gene at one end, perhaps through a read error. This chain connects TRBV7-9 to TRBJ2-1; 12 bases are a match to TRBD2. The germline CDR1 and CDR2 sequences are SEHNR and FQNEAQ (reference sequence). CDR3 length: 19 amino acids. The DNA for the CDR3 is TGTACCAGCAGCTTTGCTAGGCGGCTAGCGGGAGGGGGGAACAATGAGCAGTTCTTC. This sequence encodes CTSSFARRLAGGGNNEQFF.

In its sample, this clone was seen once. The chain links TRBV6-1 to TRBJ2-1, with 12 bases fitting TRBD1. The J segment lost 7 bases and the V segment lost 5 bases, leaving 6 bases of the junction unmatched. Germline-derived CDR1 and CDR2 are MNHNS and SASEGT. CDR3 size: 15 residues. The CDR3 sequence is CASSSGTGGTNEQFF. Here the CDR3 DNA reads TGTGCCAGCAGTTCCGGGACAGGGGGCACGAATGAGCAGTTCTTC.

This chain connects TRBV7-2 to TRBJ2-5; TRBD1 agrees at 8 bases. TRBJ2-7 explains the end of the DNA better; the J call may be wrong. The germline V gene encodes CDR1 SGHTA and CDR2 FQGNSA. CDR3 length: 13 amino acids. The CDR3 protein is CASSGQGYYEQYF. For the CDR3, the DNA is TGTGCCAGCAGCGGACAGGGTTACTACGAGCAGTACTTC.

This clone was counted only a few times. The rearrangement joins TRBV11-2 to TRBJ2-3; 8 bases are a match to TRBD1. The CDR3 covers 15 residues. Germline CDR1 SGHAT, CDR2 FQNNGV. V lost 5 bases, J lost 5 bases, and 9 bases stayed unmatched. CDR3 residues: CASSIRPGGVDTQYF. In DNA form, the CDR3 reads TGTGCCAGCAGCATAAGACCAGGGGGCGTAGATACGCAGTATTTT.

The chain uses TRBV29-1 and TRBJ1-5; 9 bases are a match to TRBD1. The CDR3 has 13 residues. In germline, CDR1 is SQVTM, CDR2 ANQGSEA. Trimming took 4 bases from V and 7 from J; bases not matched to a gene: 5. CDR3 region: CSVGRDREQPQHF. The CDR3 DNA reads as TGCAGCGTTGGCCGGGACAGGGAACAGCCCCAGCATTTT.

The rearrangement uses TRBV7-2 and TRBJ1-2, with 9 bases that match TRBD1. The CDR3 length is 16 residues. With 4 bases clipped from V and 5 bases from J, the junction kept 11 bases outside the gene matches. Germline loops: CDR1 SGHTA, CDR2 FQGNSA. CDR3 DNA: TGTGCCAGCAGCTCCCCTGCCGGGACAGGGATGTATGGCTACACCTTC. Its protein is CASSSPAGTGMYGYTF.

The chain couples TRBV2 to TRBJ1-5; D gene ambiguous. Germline V CDR1 and CDR2: SNHLY, FYNNEI. Trimming left V 7 bases short and J 0 bases short, with 4 bases between. This CDR3 is 12 amino acids long. The CDR3: CASKPSNQPQHF. In DNA, the CDR3 is TGTGCCAGCAAGCCTAGCAATCAGCCCCAGCATTTT.

By proportion, this clone is large (0.1 to 1%). The J gene is TRBJ2-3, the V gene TRBV10-3; 10 bases agree with TRBD2. Germline trimming cut 7 bases from V and 2 bases from J; bases unmatched to any gene: 9. Germline V gene lookup returns CDR1 ENHRY and CDR2 SYGVKD. The CDR3 is 16 residues long. The CDR3 DNA sequence: TGTGCCATCAAGGAGGAGCGGGAGGGCCTCACAGATACGCAGTATTTT. This translates into CAIKEEREGLTDTQYF.

The sample holds a few counts of this clone. This chain joins TRBV10-3 and TRBJ1-5, with D perhaps matching TRBD1 (6 bases). V lost 3 bases, J lost 0 bases, and 18 bases lay in between. This CDR3 is 18 amino acids long. CDR1 ENHRY and CDR2 SYGVKD come from the germline V gene. DNA for the CDR3: TGTGCCATCAGTGATGGGCAGGGGAGGGGCAATAGCAATCAGCCCCAGCATTTT. Amino acid sequence: CAISDGQGRGNSNQPQHF.

This clone was found a few times. The chain links TRBV7-9 to TRBJ1-4, with TRBD1 as a possible D gene (5 bases). Germline loops: CDR1 SEHNR, CDR2 FQNEAQ (reference sequence). With 4 bases removed from V and 8 bases from J, the gap between germline ends came to 14 bases. The CDR3 totals 14 residues. CDR3: CASSSSGLGEKLFF. The CDR3 coding sequence is TGTGCCAGCAGCTCGTCAGGGTTAGGGGAAAAACTGTTTTTT.

This chain uses TRBV15 with TRBJ2-2, with a possible D match to TRBD2 (6 bases). Trimming pared 2 bases from V and 4 bases from J, leaving 29 bases between. Germline-derived CDR1 and CDR2 are LNHNV and YYDKDF (reference sequence). This CDR3 is 21 amino acids long. CDR3 nucleotides: TGTGCCACCAGCAGAAGCCGAAGGTTAGGGGCGGAGGGCCCTATCACCGGGGAGCTGTTTTTT. Its protein is CATSRSRRLGAEGPITGELFF.

The chain is built from TRBV4-1 and TRBJ2-5, with TRBD2 matching 12 bases. The J call is in doubt because the DNA end fits TRBJ2-7 better. This CDR3 has 16 amino acids. The germline gives CDR1 MGHRA, CDR2 YSYEKL. The CDR3 spells CASSQRRTSGTYEQYF. The CDR3 DNA reads TGCGCCAGCAGCCAGCGGCGGACTAGCGGGACCTACGAGCAGTACTTC.

The chain employs TRBV14 and TRBJ2-3, with 7 bases aligning to TRBD2. V trimming: 4 bases; J trimming: 0 bases; junction bases outside the gene matches: 10. CDR1 SGHDN and CDR2 FVKESK come from the germline V gene. The CDR3 sequence is 17 residues long. The CDR3 region is CASSPTSARSSTDTQYF. The CDR3 DNA sequence: TGTGCCAGCAGCCCTACTAGCGCCCGATCTAGCACAGATACGCAGTATTTT.